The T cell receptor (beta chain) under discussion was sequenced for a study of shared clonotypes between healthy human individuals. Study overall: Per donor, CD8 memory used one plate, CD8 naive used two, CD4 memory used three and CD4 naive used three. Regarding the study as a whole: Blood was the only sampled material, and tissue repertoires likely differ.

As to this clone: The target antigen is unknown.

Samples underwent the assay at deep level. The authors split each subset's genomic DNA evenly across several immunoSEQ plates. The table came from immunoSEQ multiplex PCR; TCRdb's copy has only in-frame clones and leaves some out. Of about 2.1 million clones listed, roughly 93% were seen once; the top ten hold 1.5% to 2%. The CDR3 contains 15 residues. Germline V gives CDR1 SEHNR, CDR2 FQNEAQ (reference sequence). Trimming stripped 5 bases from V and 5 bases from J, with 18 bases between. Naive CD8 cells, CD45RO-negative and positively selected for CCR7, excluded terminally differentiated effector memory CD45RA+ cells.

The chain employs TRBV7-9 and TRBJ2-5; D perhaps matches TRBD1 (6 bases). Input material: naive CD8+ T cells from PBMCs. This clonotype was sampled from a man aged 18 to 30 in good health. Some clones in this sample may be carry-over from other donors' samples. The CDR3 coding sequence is TGTGCCAGCAGCACCTCACAGGGTCCTGGTGAGACCCAGTACTTC. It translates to CASSTSQGPGETQYF.